This TCR beta chain was retrieved from a study of T cell repertoires in cytomegalovirus infection. In the study overall: Matching HLA type and CMV infection were both indicated by public TCR beta signatures.

This clonotype appeared many times. Antigen unknown. MiXCR, run by TCRdb on the reads, gives a single entry per CDR3 protein. The top ten clones hold over 11% of a sample with fewer than 300,000 distinct CDR3 sequences, about 23% of them seen once. This CDR3 is built from 13 residues. V lost 5 bases and J lost 2, with 7 bases in between. CDR1 SGHTA and CDR2 FQGTGA come from the germline V gene. Study observations and caveats: Public TCR beta family frequency separated CMV-and-HLA carriers, including in an independent cohort. Within the response measured ex vivo, HLA-C-restricted CMV-specific TCR beta clonotypes were dominant.

Sequenced material: PBMCs. The J gene is TRBJ1-3, the V gene TRBV7-3; D is unresolved. The source of this sequence is a human donor in good health (CMV status not recorded). Some clones in this sample may be carry-over from other donors' samples. CDR3 coding DNA: TGTGCCAGCAGCCGGGGAACTGGAAACACCATATATTTT. Translation: CASSRGTGNTIYF.